This T cell receptor beta chain was sequenced during a study of T cell repertoires in cytomegalovirus infection. The overall study: Both a matching HLA type and CMV infection were indicated by public TCR beta signatures. Study-level results: The ex vivo response showed dominance by HLA-C-restricted CMV-specific TCR beta clonotypes.

Germline lookup yields CDR1 MNHNS and CDR2 SASEGT. V dropped 11 bases and J dropped 2 bases, with 10 bases sitting between them. The CDR3 consists of 12 residues. In regard to this clonotype: Its antigen remains unidentified.

TCRdb re-analysed the reads in MiXCR, keeping a single row per CDR3 protein. The table includes 300,000 to 400,000 distinct CDR3 sequences, under 35% detected once. The chain carries TRBV6-1 and TRBJ1-5; a weak D match, TRBD1 (5 bases). Sequenced here: cultured PBMCs, sampled from culture after CMV antigen stimulation. This receptor was obtained from a human donor in good health (CMV status not recorded). Some clones in this sample may be carry-over from other donors' samples. CDR3 bases: TGTGCCGGGGGGGTCGGCAATCAGCCCCAGCATTTT. It yields the protein CAGGVGNQPQHF.